This section outlines one TCR beta chain sequence together with its context. Its antigen is not yet known. Reads for this sample came from a NextSeq 550. The Human TCR Profiling Kit (MiLaboratory) was used to prepare UMI-labeled 5' RACE TRB cDNA libraries. The full amount of extracted RNA was used for cDNA synthesis, and the full amount of resulting cDNA was used for PCR amplification. Libraries were prepared in parallel using an identical number of PCR cycles. The authors processed their data as follows. About 53,000 +/- 10,000 unique UMI-labeled TRB cDNA molecules per library were extracted with MIGEC and MiXCR, with at least two reads per UMI required. An average of about 40,000 +/- 10,000 functional in-frame TRB CDR3 nucleotide clonotypes without stop codons was found per library. Diversity metrics, including normalized Shannon-Wiener and Chao1, were computed in VDJtools after downsampling to 5000 UMI-labeled TRB molecules per sample. VDJtools was used to calculate clonotype-size-weighted physicochemical properties of the central five CDR3 residues, namely interaction energy, strength, volume and Kidera factor 4. TCRdb reprocessed the reads, so every CDR3 protein sequence counts as one entry and DNA is not shown. The V and J calls and clone size come from TCRdb's table, not from the authors' own analysis. The sample table gives some 140,000 distinct CDR3 sequences. The top ten clonotypes cover 0.4% to 0.5% of the sample.

This specimen belongs to a study of CXCR3-negative and CXCR3-positive naive CD8 T cells (dated by TCRdb to the late 2010s). Turning to the overall study: Around 140 million TRB reads were obtained in total, roughly 1.5 +/- 0.3 million reads per library. Diversity and physicochemical repertoire analyses covered over 10 donors pooled from two independent experiments. TRBV-TRBJ cluster analysis included naive subsets from about 5 donors and memory cells from 3 donors.

The research as a whole found: TRBV-TRBJ usage was similar between naive CXCR3-negative and CXCR3-positive cells from the same donor, while memory cells showed distinct patterns. Compared with CXCR3-negative naive cells, CXCR3-positive naive cells had TRB CDR3s with higher hydrophobicity (lower Kidera factor 4), lower energy, and higher strength and volume indices. Freshly isolated PBMCs were used for most assays because CXCR3 expression partially decreased after cryopreservation. Because surface CD5, which is linked to self-reactivity in mice, was comparable between the naive subsets, TCR interaction strength was also inferred from the physicochemical properties of TRB CDR3s. Both naive subsets had comparably high repertoire diversity, while memory CD8+ T cells had much lower repertoire diversity.

Each CD8+ T cell subset was flow-sorted in triplicate, with fewer than 350,000 cells per subset placed directly into RLT lysis buffer. Naive CD8+ T cells were defined stringently as CD45RO-CCR7+CD27+CD95- to exclude memory contaminants. Standard density gradient centrifugation was used to isolate peripheral blood mononuclear cells from buffy coats. A FACSAria III was used to flow-sort naive CD8+ T cells into CXCR3-negative and CXCR3-positive populations. Total RNA was extracted from sorted cells using an RNeasy Mini Kit. CDR1 ENHRY and CDR2 SYGVKD are derived from the germline V gene. CDR3 length: 13 amino acids, cysteine to phenylalanine. Only the protein is available.

The material sequenced was naive CXCR3+ CD8+ T cells from blood. The intended sense of this specimen's cell subset or site label: CD45RO-CCR7+CD27+CD95- naive CD8+ T cells expressing CXCR3 (TNR3+). Recombination linked TRBV10-3 to TRBJ2-3. This TCR came from a human donor in good health. Some clones in this sample may be carry-over from other donors' samples. The CDR3 loop reads CAISESPTDTQYF.